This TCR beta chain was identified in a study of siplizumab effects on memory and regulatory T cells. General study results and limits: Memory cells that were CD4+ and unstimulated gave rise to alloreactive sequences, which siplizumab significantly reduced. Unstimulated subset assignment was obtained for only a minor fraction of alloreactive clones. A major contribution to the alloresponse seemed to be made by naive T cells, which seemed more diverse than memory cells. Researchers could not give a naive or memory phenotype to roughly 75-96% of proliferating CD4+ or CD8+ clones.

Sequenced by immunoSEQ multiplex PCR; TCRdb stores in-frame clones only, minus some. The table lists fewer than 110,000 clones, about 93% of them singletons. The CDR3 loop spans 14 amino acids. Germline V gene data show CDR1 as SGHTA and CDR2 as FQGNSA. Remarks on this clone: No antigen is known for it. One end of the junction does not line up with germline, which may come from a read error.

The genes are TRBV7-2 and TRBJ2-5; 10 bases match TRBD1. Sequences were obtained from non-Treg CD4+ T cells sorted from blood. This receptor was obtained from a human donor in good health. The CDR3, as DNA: TGTGCCAGCAGCTTAAGGGACAGGGGAGAGGCCCAGTACTTC. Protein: CASSLRDRGEAQYF.